This T cell receptor beta chain was identified during a study of T cell repertoires in cytomegalovirus infection. Study as a whole: Peptides in the study included HLA-C-restricted and HLA-B-restricted CMV epitopes. General study findings and limits: Cumulative public TCR beta family frequency identified CMV carriers with the relevant HLA.

As regards this clonotype: Its specificity is not known.

TCRdb reprocessed the reads via MiXCR and lists one record per CDR3 protein. The data contain about 310,000 distinct CDR3 sequences, 20% to 25% of them seen just once; the ten biggest clones take up roughly 15%. The CDR3 extends over 15 amino acids. Germline V gene data show CDR1 as MGHRA and CDR2 as YSYEKL. The V and J ends lost 2 bases and 5 bases respectively, with 15 bases between them. The V and J genes are TRBV4-1 and TRBJ1-2, with a possible D match to TRBD1 (5 bases). The sequences come from cultured PBMCs, collected from culture after CMV antigen stimulation. This TCR came from a human donor in good health (CMV status not recorded). Some clones in this sample may be carry-over from other donors' samples. CDR3 in amino acids: CASSQLTTGSYGYTF. CDR3 nucleotides: TGCGCCAGCAGCCAATTAACAACAGGATCGTATGGCTACACCTTC.